The following is a T cell receptor (beta chain) sequence with its context. The entry originates in a study of blood T cell repertoires in COVID-19. TCRdb's table, derived via immunoSEQ multiplex PCR, lists solely in-frame clones and lacks some. The sample consists of around 220,000 clones, roughly 84% of them appearing once. This clonotype was obtained from a woman aged 40 to 49 who had recovered from COVID-19. Sequenced input: PBMCs or T cells enriched from blood (not recorded which).

The CDR3 coding sequence is TGTGCCAGTGTCGGGGGGGTGGAAGAGACCCAGTACTTC. This gives the protein CASVGGVEETQYF. The chain employs TRBV25-1 and TRBJ2-5; 8 nucleotides line up with TRBD2. The CDR3 runs 13 residues. V shed 9 bases and J 3 bases; nucleotides not matched to a gene: 6. Per the germline V gene, CDR1 is MGHDK and CDR2 is SYGVNS.